This T cell receptor (beta chain) was found in a study of shared clonotypes between healthy human individuals. The overall study: Aged 18 to 49, the donors were a couple of women and a few men.

Splitting of CD4+ cells produced CD45RA+ naive and CD45RA-negative memory subsets. Repertoires were generated with immunoSEQ multiplex PCR, while TCRdb's copy carries only in-frame clones and drops some. The data hold over a million clones, with around 95% observed a single time. The sample comprised naive CD4+ T cells sorted from blood. Subset specified: CD45RA+ positively selected. This TCR was sampled from a man aged 30 to 45 in good health.

In DNA form, the CDR3 reads TGTGCCAGCAGCACCAGCGGTCCTATTAGCACAGATACGCAGTATTTT. Encoded protein: CASSTSGPISTDTQYF. The rearrangement links TRBV5-4 to TRBJ2-3; maybe TRBD2 (5 bases). The V gene lost 4 bases and the J gene lost 0 bases, with 15 bases spanning the gap. This CDR3 is 16 amino acids long. Germline lookup yields CDR1 SGHNT and CDR2 YYREEE (reference sequence).